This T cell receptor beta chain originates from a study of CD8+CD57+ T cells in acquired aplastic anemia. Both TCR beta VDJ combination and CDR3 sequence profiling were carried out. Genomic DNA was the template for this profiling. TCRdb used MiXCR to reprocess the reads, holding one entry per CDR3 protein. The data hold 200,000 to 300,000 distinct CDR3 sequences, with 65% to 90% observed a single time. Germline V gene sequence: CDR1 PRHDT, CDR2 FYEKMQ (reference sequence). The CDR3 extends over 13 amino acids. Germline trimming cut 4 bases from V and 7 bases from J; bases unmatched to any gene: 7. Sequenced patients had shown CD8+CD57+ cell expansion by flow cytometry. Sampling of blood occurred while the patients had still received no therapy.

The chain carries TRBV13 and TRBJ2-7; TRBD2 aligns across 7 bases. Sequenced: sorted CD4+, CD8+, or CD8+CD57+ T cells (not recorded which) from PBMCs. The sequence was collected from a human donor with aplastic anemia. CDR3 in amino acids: CASSSVGGEEQYF. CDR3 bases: TGTGCCAGCAGCTCTGTGGGGGGGGAAGAGCAGTACTTC.